The 15 T cell receptor beta chains given below trace back to one sample, sequenced in a study of blood T cell repertoires in COVID-19. Produced via immunoSEQ multiplex PCR; TCRdb's table is partial and in-frame only. The sample consists of about 74,000 clones, roughly 84% of them appearing once. The sample was peripheral blood. The source is a man aged 65-85 years with active or convalescent COVID-19.

The chain links TRBV2 to TRBJ1-3, with D possibly matching TRBD1 (6 bases). Germline V CDR1 and CDR2: SNHLY, FYNNEI. The CDR3 is 15 residues long. Between the trimmed V and J ends, which lost 7 bases and 7 bases, there was a span of 20 bases. Here the CDR3 reads CASTLIQGSANTIYF. CDR3 nucleotide sequence: TGTGCCAGCACCTTGATACAGGGATCGGCGAACACCATATATTTT.

The chain carries TRBV5-1 and TRBJ1-3, with D uncertain. The CDR3 runs to 17 residues. V was trimmed by 4 bases and J by 0 bases, leaving 17 bases between them. The germline V gene encodes CDR1 SGHRS and CDR2 YFSETQ. This CDR3 reads CASSPRTADISGNTIYF. CDR3 nucleotide sequence: TGCGCCAGCAGCCCGAGGACTGCTGATATCTCTGGAAACACCATATATTTT.

The chain combines TRBV13 with TRBJ2-1; a possible D gene is TRBD1 (6 bases). From germline, CDR1 is PRHDT and CDR2 FYEKMQ (reference sequence). There are 13 residues in the CDR3. Trimming cost V 2 bases and J 6 bases, with 8 bases left between them. This chain's CDR3 is CASSLSRGNEQFF. The CDR3 region has the DNA TGTGCCAGCAGCTTAAGCAGGGGCAATGAGCAGTTCTTC. The complete variable domain, with remaining parts taken from reference TRBV13 and TRBJ2-1, reads AAGVIQSPRHLIKEKRETATLKCYPIPRHDTVYWYQQGPGQDPQFLISFYEKMQSDKGSIPDRFSAQQFSDYHSELNMSSLELGDSALYFCASSLSRGNEQFFGPGTRLTVL.

This chain connects TRBV6-5 to TRBJ2-5, with a possible D match to TRBD2 (6 bases). This CDR3 is 14 amino acids long. CDR1 is MNHEY and CDR2 is SVGAGI in the germline V gene. With 6 bases removed from V and 7 bases from J, the gap between germline ends came to 18 bases. This CDR3 reads CASRMGLDTVTQYF. In DNA form, the CDR3 reads TGTGCCAGCAGGATGGGACTGGATACTGTGACCCAGTACTTC.

As for this clone: In the same sample, other DNA sequences code for this CDR3. V usage is TRBV4-2 and J usage is TRBJ1-6; 10 bases map to TRBD1. The CDR3 is 16 residues long. J gave up 10 bases and V 0 bases, and 6 bases lay outside the gene matches. Germline CDR1 LGHNA, CDR2 YNFKEQ. CDR3 coding DNA: TGTGCCAGCAGCCAAGACTGGGACAGGGGTTGGTCACCCCTCCACTTT. It specifies CASSQDWDRGWSPLHF.

V is TRBV5-1 and J is TRBJ2-7; the match to TRBD2 covers 10 bases. This CDR3 spans 15 amino acids. Germline V gives CDR1 SGHRS, CDR2 YFSETQ. V dropped 5 bases and J dropped 5; count of bases not matched to a gene: 10. The CDR3 spells CASSLAGASPDEQYF. For the CDR3, the DNA is TGCGCCAGCAGTCTAGCGGGAGCGAGTCCTGACGAGCAGTACTTC.

The gene calls are TRBV6-6 and TRBJ1-2; TRBD1 agrees at 8 bases. From germline, CDR1 is MNHNY and CDR2 SVGAGI (reference sequence). The CDR3 is 15 residues long. With 4 bases clipped from V and 6 bases from J, the junction kept 10 bases outside the gene matches. CDR3 region: CASSFSDREGDGYTF. CDR3 bases: TGTGCCAGCAGTTTCTCGGACAGGGAGGGAGATGGCTACACCTTC.

This clone was seen a handful of times. The chain combines TRBV7-2 with TRBJ2-1; 8 positions match TRBD2. This CDR3 is built from 14 residues. After removal of 1 base from V and 7 bases from J, the junction contained 3 bases not matched to a gene. The germline V gene encodes CDR1 SGHTA and CDR2 FQGNSA. The CDR3 bases are TGTGCCAGCAGCTTAGATGGGACTAGGAATGAGCAGTTCTTC. This translates into CASSLDGTRNEQFF.

The chain uses TRBV10-3 and TRBJ2-2, with TRBD1 identical over 7 bases. The junction had 3 bases not matched to a gene; V was cut back by 4 bases and J by 4 bases. Germline lookup yields CDR1 ENHRY and CDR2 SYGVKD. The CDR3 has 14 amino acids. CDR3 nucleotide sequence: TGTGCCATCAGTGTGGACAGGACCACCGGGGAGCTGTTTTTT. The encoded protein is CAISVDRTTGELFF.

The gene calls are TRBV25-1 and TRBJ2-1; TRBD2 might be the D (6 bases). Trimming took off 1 base at V and 7 bases at J, with 8 bases between the two ends. Looked up from germline, CDR1 is MGHDK and CDR2 is SYGVNS. The length of the CDR3 is 13 residues. The CDR3 loop is CASSEWGENEQFF. Written as DNA, the CDR3 is TGTGCCAGCAGTGAATGGGGGGAAAATGAGCAGTTCTTC. Looking up the rest from reference TRBV25-1 and TRBJ2-1 gives the full variable domain: EADIYQTPRYLVIGTGKKITLECSQTMGHDKMYWYQQDPGMELHLIHYSYGVNSTEKGDLSSESTVSRIRTEHFPLTLESARPSHTSQYLCASSEWGENEQFFGPGTRLTVL.

This CDR3 reads CASSQVLQGMNGYTF. CDR3 coding DNA: TGCGCCAGCAGCCAAGTCTTACAGGGAATGAATGGCTACACCTTC. This sequence joins TRBV4-1 and TRBJ1-2; the D gene is possibly TRBD1 (6 bases). Trimming left V 1 base short and J 6 bases short, with 15 bases between. CDR3 length: 15 amino acids. Per germline, CDR1 MGHRA and CDR2 YSYEKL.

The chain has TRBV2 and TRBJ2-3; D is possibly TRBD2 (6 bases). The length of the CDR3 is 13 residues. V lost 9 bases to trimming and J lost 1 base, with 11 bases between them. Per germline, CDR1 SNHLY and CDR2 FYNNEI. The CDR3 DNA follows: TGTGCCAGTAAGCGGGTCCGCACAGATACGCAGTATTTT. It specifies CASKRVRTDTQYF.

The J gene is TRBJ2-5, the V gene TRBV5-1, with 8 bases aligning to TRBD1. The CDR3 contains 14 residues. Germline V gene lookup returns CDR1 SGHRS and CDR2 YFSETQ. V lost 4 bases, J lost 4 bases, and 6 bases stayed unmatched. The CDR3 nucleotides are TGCGCCAGCAGCCTAGGCGGACAGGGAGAGACCCAGTACTTC. It translates to CASSLGGQGETQYF.

This rearrangement joins TRBV2 to TRBJ2-4; D perhaps matches TRBD2 (5 bases). V was pared by 7 bases and J by 5 bases, with 18 bases between. Germline V gene sequence: CDR1 SNHLY, CDR2 FYNNEI. CDR3 length: 15 amino acids. The CDR3 bases are TGTGCCAGCATGTACGGGGTAGTTGGTCAAAACATTCAGTACTTC. It encodes CASMYGVVGQNIQYF.

This sequence joins TRBV19 and TRBJ1-6, with TRBD1 identical over 10 bases. The CDR3 is 19 residues long. J lost 7 bases, V lost 5 bases, and 17 bases had no gene match. Germline CDR1 LNHDA, CDR2 SQIVND (reference sequence). The CDR3 sequence is CASSSPRDRGRSSNSPLHF. The CDR3 coding sequence is TGTGCCAGTAGTTCCCCTCGGGACAGGGGCCGGTCATCGAATTCACCCCTCCACTTT. Based on the CDR3 plus reference TRBV19 and TRBJ1-6, the full variable domain is DGGITQSPKYLFRKEGQNVTLSCEQNLNHDAMYWYRQDPGQGLRLIYYSQIVNDFQKGDIAEGYSVSREKKESFPLTVTSAQKNPTAFYLCASSSPRDRGRSSNSPLHFGNGTRLTVT.